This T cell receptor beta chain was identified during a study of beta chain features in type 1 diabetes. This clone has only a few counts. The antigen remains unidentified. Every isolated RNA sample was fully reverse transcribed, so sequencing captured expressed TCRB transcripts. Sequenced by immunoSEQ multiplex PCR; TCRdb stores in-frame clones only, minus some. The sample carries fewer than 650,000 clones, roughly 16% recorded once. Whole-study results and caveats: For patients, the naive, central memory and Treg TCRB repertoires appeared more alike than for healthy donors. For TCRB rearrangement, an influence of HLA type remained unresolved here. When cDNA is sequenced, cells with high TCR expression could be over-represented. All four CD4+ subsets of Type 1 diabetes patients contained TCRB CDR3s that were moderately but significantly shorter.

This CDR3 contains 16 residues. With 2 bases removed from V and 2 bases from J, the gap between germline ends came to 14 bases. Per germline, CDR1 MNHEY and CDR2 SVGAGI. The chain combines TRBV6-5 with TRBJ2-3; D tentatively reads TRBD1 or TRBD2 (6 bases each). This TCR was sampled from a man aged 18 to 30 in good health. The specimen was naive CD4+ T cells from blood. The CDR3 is CASSYGTGAFTDTQYF. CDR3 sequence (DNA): TGTGCCAGCAGTTACGGGACGGGGGCCTTCACAGATACGCAGTATTTT.